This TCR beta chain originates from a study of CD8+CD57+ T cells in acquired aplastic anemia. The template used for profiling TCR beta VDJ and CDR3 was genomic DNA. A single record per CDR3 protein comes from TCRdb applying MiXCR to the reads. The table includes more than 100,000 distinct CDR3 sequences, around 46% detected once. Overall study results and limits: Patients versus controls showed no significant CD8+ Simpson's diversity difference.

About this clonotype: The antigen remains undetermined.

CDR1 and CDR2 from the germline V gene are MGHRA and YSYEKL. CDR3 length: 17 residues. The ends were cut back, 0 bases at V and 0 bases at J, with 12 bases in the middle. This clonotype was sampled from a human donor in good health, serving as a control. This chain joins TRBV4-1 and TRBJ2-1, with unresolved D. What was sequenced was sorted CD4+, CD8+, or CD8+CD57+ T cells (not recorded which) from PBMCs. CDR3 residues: CASSQDGHSSSYNEQFF. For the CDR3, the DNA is TGCGCCAGCAGCCAAGATGGTCACAGCAGCTCCTACAATGAGCAGTTCTTC.